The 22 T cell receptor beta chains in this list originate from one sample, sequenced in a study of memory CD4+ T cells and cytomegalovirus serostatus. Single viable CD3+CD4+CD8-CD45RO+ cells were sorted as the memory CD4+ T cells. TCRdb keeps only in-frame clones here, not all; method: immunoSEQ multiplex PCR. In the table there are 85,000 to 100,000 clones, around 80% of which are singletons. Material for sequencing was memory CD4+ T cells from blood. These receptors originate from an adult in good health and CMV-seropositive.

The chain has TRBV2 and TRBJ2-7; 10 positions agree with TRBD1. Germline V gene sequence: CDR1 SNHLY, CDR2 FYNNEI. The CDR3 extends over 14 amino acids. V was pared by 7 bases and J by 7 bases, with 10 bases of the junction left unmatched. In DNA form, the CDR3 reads TGTGCCAGCACCCCCGGGACAGGGGCGCGGGAGCAGTACTTC. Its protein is CASTPGTGAREQYF.

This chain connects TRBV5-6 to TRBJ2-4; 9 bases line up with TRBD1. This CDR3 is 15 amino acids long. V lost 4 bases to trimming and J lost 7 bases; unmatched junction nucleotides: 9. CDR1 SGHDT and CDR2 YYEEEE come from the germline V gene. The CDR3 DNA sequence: TGTGCCAGCAGCCGCTCACAGGGGGCAGCGAACATTCAGTACTTC. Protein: CASSRSQGAANIQYF.

The CDR3 DNA sequence: TGCGCCAGCAGCCGCCGGACAGGGGACAGGGATACGCAGTATTTT. This gives the protein CASSRRTGDRDTQYF. This chain connects TRBV5-1 to TRBJ2-3, with TRBD1 identical over 9 bases. This CDR3 comprises 15 residues. V lost 4 bases to trimming and J lost 6 bases; unmatched junction nucleotides: 9. Germline V lookup: CDR1 SGHRS, CDR2 YFSETQ.

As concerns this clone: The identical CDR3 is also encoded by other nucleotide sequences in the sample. CDR3 in DNA: TGTGCCAGCAGCCGACAGGGGTACGAGCAGTACTTC. Translated: CASSRQGYEQYF. The J gene is TRBJ2-7, the V gene TRBV7-8, with 8 bases identical to TRBD1. The CDR3 is made up of 12 amino acids. The germline V gene has CDR1 SGHVS and CDR2 FQNEAQ. After removal of 5 bases from V and 4 bases from J, the junction contained 1 base not matched to a gene.

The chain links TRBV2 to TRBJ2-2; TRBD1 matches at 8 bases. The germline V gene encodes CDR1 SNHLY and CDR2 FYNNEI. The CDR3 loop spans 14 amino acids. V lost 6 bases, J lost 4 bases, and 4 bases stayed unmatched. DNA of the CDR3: TGTGCCAGCAGGACAGGGGAAGCCACCGGGGAGCTGTTTTTT. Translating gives CASRTGEATGELFF.

CDR3 nucleotides: TGTGCCAGCAGTTTGTCGTATTTACAGGGAGCCGGGGAGCTGTTTTTT. Protein sequence: CASSLSYLQGAGELFF. The chain carries TRBV11-3 and TRBJ2-2; TRBD1 might be the D (6 bases). CDR3 length: 16 amino acids. Germline CDR1 SGHNT, CDR2 YENEEA. V lost 6 bases and J 6 bases, leaving 20 bases between the germline ends.

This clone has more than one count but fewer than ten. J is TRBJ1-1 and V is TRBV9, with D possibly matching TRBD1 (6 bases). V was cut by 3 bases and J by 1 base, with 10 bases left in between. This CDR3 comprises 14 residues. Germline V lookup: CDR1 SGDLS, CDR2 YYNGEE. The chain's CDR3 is CASSDMTGNTEAFF. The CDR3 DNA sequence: TGTGCCAGCAGCGACATGACAGGGAACACTGAAGCTTTCTTT.

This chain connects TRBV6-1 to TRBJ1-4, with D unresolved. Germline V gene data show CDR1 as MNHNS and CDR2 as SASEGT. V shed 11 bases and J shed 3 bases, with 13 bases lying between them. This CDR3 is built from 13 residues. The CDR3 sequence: CAGRDKSNEKLFF. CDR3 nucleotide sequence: TGTGCCGGACGAGACAAGTCTAATGAAAAACTGTTTTTT.

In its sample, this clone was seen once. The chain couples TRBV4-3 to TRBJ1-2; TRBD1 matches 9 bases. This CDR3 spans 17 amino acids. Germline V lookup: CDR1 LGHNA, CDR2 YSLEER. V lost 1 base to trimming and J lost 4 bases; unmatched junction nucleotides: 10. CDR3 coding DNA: TGCGCCAGCAGCCAAGTTGGGACAGGGAGTACGGTCTATGGCTACACCTTC. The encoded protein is CASSQVGTGSTVYGYTF.

The CDR3 spells CASTDRGFAYEQYF. CDR3 coding DNA: TGTGCCAGCACCGACAGGGGTTTCGCCTACGAGCAGTACTTC. The chain combines TRBV28 with TRBJ2-7, with 8 bases aligning to TRBD1. Looked up from germline, CDR1 is MDHEN and CDR2 is SYDVKM. The length of the CDR3 is 14 residues. J gave up 2 bases and V 7 bases, and 7 bases lay outside the gene matches.

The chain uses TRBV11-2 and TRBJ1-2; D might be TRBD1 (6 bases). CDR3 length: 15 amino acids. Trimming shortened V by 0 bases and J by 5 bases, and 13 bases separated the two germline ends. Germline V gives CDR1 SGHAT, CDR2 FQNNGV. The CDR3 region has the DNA TGTGCCAGCAGCTTAGACAACAGGGTAGGATATGGCTACACCTTC. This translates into CASSLDNRVGYGYTF.

The CDR3 DNA follows: TGTGCCAGTAGTAAGGCTAGCGGGAAGTACAATGAGCAGTTCTTC. This translates into CASSKASGKYNEQFF. V and J are TRBV19 and TRBJ2-1; 9 bases agree with TRBD2. The CDR3 extends over 15 amino acids. Germline V gives CDR1 LNHDA, CDR2 SQIVND (reference sequence). With 4 bases clipped from V and 4 bases from J, the junction kept 5 bases outside the gene matches.

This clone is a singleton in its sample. The CDR3 loop reads CATEKTENTGELFF. The CDR3 nucleotides are TGTGCCACCGAGAAGACAGAAAACACCGGGGAGCTGTTTTTT. The rearrangement links TRBV28 to TRBJ2-2; tentative D call: TRBD1 (5 bases). Trimming pared 10 bases from V and 2 bases from J, leaving 14 bases between. The CDR3 totals 14 residues. The germline CDR1 and CDR2 sequences are MDHEN and SYDVKM.

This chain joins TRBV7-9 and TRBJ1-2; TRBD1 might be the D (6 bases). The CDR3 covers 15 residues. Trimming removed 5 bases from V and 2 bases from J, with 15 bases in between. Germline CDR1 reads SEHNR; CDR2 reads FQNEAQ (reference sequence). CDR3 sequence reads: CASSPGQTLNYGYTF. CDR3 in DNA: TGTGCCAGCAGCCCAGGACAGACGCTCAACTATGGCTACACCTTC.

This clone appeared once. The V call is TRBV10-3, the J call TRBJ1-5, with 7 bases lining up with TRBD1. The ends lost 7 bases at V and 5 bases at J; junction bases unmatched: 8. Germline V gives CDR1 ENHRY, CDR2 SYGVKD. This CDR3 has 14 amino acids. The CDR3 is CAIKGGGSDQPQHF. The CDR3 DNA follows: TGTGCCATCAAGGGAGGGGGCTCGGATCAGCCCCAGCATTTT.

The CDR3 region has the DNA TGCAGCGTTGTACTTACAGGACCCACTGAAGCTTTCTTT. This translates into CSVVLTGPTEAFF. This chain links TRBV29-1 with TRBJ1-1, with D perhaps matching TRBD1 (5 bases). The CDR3 has 13 amino acids. Trimming cost V 4 bases and J 4 bases, with 13 bases left between them. The germline gives CDR1 SQVTM, CDR2 ANQGSEA.

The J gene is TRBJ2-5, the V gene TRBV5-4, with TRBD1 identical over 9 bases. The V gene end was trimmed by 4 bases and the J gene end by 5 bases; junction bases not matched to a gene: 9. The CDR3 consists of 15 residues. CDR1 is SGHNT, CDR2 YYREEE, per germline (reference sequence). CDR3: CASSLDRGSYETQYF. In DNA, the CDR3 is TGTGCCAGCAGCCTCGACAGGGGGTCGTATGAGACCCAGTACTTC.

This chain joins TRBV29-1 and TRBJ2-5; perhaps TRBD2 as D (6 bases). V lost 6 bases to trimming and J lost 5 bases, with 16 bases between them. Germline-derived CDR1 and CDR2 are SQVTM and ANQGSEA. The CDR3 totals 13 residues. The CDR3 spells CSVESLGRETQYF. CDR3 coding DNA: TGCAGCGTCGAATCTCTTGGGAGGGAGACCCAGTACTTC.

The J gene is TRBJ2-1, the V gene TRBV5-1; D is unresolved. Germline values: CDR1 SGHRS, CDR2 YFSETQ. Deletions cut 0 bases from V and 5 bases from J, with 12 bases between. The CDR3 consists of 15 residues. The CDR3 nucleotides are TGCGCCAGCAGCTTGGATCAGAGAAACGACAATGAGCAGTTCTTC. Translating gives CASSLDQRNDNEQFF.

DNA for the CDR3: TGTGCCAGCAGTTTACGCGTCTCTTCCCGGGACAGGCATCAGCCCCAGCATTTT. It yields the protein CASSLRVSSRDRHQPQHF. The chain recombines TRBV28 with TRBJ1-5, with TRBD1 matching 8 bases. CDR1 is MDHEN, CDR2 SYDVKM, per germline. Germline trimming cut 2 bases from V and 5 bases from J; bases unmatched to any gene: 14. The CDR3 has 18 residues.

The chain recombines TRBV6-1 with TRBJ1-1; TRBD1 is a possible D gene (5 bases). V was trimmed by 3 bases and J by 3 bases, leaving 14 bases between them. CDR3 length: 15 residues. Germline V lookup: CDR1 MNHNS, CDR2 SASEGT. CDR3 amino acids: CASSDPPGWDTEAFF. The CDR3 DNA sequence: TGTGCCAGCAGTGACCCTCCAGGGTGGGACACTGAAGCTTTCTTT.

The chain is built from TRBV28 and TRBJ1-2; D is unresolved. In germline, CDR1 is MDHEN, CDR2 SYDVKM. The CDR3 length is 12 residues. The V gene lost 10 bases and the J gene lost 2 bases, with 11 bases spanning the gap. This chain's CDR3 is CATETQNYGYTF. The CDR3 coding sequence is TGTGCCACCGAAACACAGAACTATGGCTACACCTTC.